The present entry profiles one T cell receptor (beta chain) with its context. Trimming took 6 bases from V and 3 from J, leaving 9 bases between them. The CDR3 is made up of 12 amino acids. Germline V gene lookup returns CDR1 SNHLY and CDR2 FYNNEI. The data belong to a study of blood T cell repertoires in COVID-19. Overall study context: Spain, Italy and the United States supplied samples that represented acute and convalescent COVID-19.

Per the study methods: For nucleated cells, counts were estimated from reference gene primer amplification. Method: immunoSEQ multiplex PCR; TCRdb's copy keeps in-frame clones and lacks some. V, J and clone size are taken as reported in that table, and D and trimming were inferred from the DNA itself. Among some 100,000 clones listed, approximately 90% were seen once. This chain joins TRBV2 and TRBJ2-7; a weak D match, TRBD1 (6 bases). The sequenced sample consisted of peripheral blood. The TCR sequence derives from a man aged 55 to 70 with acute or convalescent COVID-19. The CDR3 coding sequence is TGTGCCAGCAGGACAGGTAGCTACGAGCAGTACGTC. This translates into CASRTGSYEQYV.